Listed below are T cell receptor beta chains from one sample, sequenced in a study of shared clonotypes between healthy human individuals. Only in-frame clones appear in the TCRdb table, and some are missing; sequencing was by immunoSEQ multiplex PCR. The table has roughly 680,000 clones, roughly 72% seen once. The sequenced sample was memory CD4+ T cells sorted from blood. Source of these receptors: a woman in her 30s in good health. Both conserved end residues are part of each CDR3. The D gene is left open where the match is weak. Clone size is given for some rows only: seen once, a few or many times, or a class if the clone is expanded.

TGTGCCACCAGCAGAGCAGGACAGGTCAATCAGCCCCAGCATTTT	CATSRAGQVNQPQHF	TRBD1	.	TRBV15	TRBJ1-5
TGTGCCAGCAGTTGGCGACGACAGGGCCTGAACACTGAAGCTTTCTTT	CASSWRRQGLNTEAFF	TRBD1	.	TRBV6-5	TRBJ1-1
TGTGCCAGCAGTAACCAGGGGGCTGGAGTCTCGAATGAGCAGTTCTTC	CASSNQGAGVSNEQFF	TRBD1	few	TRBV2	TRBJ2-1
TGTGCCAGCTCGCCGGCGTCCACGAACACTGAAGCTTTCTTT	CASSPASTNTEAFF	.	.	TRBV18	TRBJ1-1
TGCAGCTTTCCCCCTTTGAGCGGCACAGATACGCAGTATTTT	CSFPPLSGTDTQYF	.	.	TRBV29-1	TRBJ2-3
TGCGCCAGCAGAAGGTGGCTAGCGGGCACAGATACGCAGTATTTT	CASRRWLAGTDTQYF	TRBD2	.	TRBV5-1	TRBJ2-3
TGTGCCAGCAGCTTAAGCGGGGAGACCCAGTACTTC	CASSLSGETQYF	.	few	TRBV7-6	TRBJ2-5
TGTGCCAGCAGTTTATTTCTAGCGGGGGACGAGCAGTACTTC	CASSLFLAGDEQYF	TRBD2	.	TRBV27	TRBJ2-7
TGTGCCAGCAGGGGAGTGGGGGCCTCCTACAATGAGCAGTTCTTC	CASRGVGASYNEQFF	.	once	TRBV9	TRBJ2-1
TGCGCCAGCAGCTTGGCGCCAGACGACCTCGACTCTGGAAACACCATATATTTT	CASSLAPDDLDSGNTIYF	.	.	TRBV5-1	TRBJ1-3
TGTGCCAGCAGTTACTTTGCGGGCACATTGCAGAGTGAGCAGTTCTTC	CASSYFAGTLQSEQFF	.	.	TRBV6-5	TRBJ2-1
TGTGCCTGGACACGAAGAGCTAACTATGGCTACACCTTC	CAWTRRANYGYTF	.	.	TRBV30	TRBJ1-2
TGTGCCAGCAGCCAAGATAGAGGGATGAAGGATGAGCAGTTCTTC	CASSQDRGMKDEQFF	.	few	TRBV14	TRBJ2-1
TGTGCCAGCAGCTTGCAAGGGTTATCTGGAAACACCATATATTTT	CASSLQGLSGNTIYF	.	.	TRBV5-4	TRBJ1-3
TGTGCCAGCAGCTTGGGGGCAGATGAGACCCAGTACTTC	CASSLGADETQYF	.	once	TRBV7-2	TRBJ2-5
TGTGCCAGCAGTGACGAGGTTACAGGGTTTACTGAAGCTTTCTTT	CASSDEVTGFTEAFF	.	once	TRBV6-4	TRBJ1-1
TGTGCCAGCAGCTTAGTTACTAGCGGGAGGGATCATGAGCAGTTCTTC	CASSLVTSGRDHEQFF	TRBD2	.	TRBV11-2	TRBJ2-1
TGCGCCAGCAGCCCGAAGGGACAACTCCCGGGAAACACCATATATTTT	CASSPKGQLPGNTIYF	.	.	TRBV5-1	TRBJ1-3
TGTGCCAGCAGCCCAGCCTCCGGGACTAGCTACGAGCAGTACTTC	CASSPASGTSYEQYF	TRBD2	few	TRBV7-2	TRBJ2-7
TGTGCCAGTAGTATAGGAGGTCGCCTTGCCGTTGACGAGCAGTACTTC	CASSIGGRLAVDEQYF	.	.	TRBV19	TRBJ2-7
TGTGCCAGCAGCCCAACCCTAGCGGGAGACGGGGAGCTGTTTTTT	CASSPTLAGDGELFF	TRBD2	few	TRBV7-3	TRBJ2-2
TGTGCCAGCTCATCCCGGGACCGTTGGGGAGAGACCCAGTACTTC	CASSSRDRWGETQYF	.	.	TRBV18	TRBJ2-5
TGTGCCAGCATCCAATGGGAGTGGAGGGGTCCCGGGGAGCTGTTTTTT	CASIQWEWRGPGELFF	.	.	TRBV7-9	TRBJ2-2
TGTGCCAGCAGTTACTCCGGGACGGTTGACACTGAAGCTTTCTTT	CASSYSGTVDTEAFF	.	once	TRBV6-5	TRBJ1-1
TGTGCTAGTGGTTTGGTACTCCCGGGACTAGCGGGTTACACCGGGGAGCTGTTTTTT	CASGLVLPGLAGYTGELFF	TRBD2	.	TRBV12-5	TRBJ2-2
TGTGCCAGCAGTTACTCGTTTGCAGGGGCGGCAGAGACCCAGTACTTC	CASSYSFAGAAETQYF	.	few	TRBV6-5	TRBJ2-5
TGTGCCAGCAACTCCCCGACGGGGAACACCGGGGAGCTGTTTTTT	CASNSPTGNTGELFF	.	.	TRBV11-2	TRBJ2-2
TGTGCCAGCAGTTTCTTAACAGGGGGGAACTATGGCTACACCTTC	CASSFLTGGNYGYTF	TRBD1	many	TRBV27	TRBJ1-2
TGTGCCAGCAGTTTAGCGTCCGGGACTAGGGGAAACACCATATATTTT	CASSLASGTRGNTIYF	.	once	TRBV28	TRBJ1-3
TGTGCCAGCAGCTTAGACCGGGCCCCCACAGATACGCAGTATTTT	CASSLDRAPTDTQYF	.	.	TRBV11-2	TRBJ2-3
TGTGCCAGCAGTGAGGGGGGACTAGCGGGAGGTTATACGCAGTATTTT	CASSEGGLAGGYTQYF	TRBD2	.	TRBV2	TRBJ2-3
TGTGCCAGCAGGGCGGCGGGGGCCCGCTATAGCAATCAGCCCCAGCATTTT	CASRAAGARYSNQPQHF	.	.	TRBV27	TRBJ1-5
TGCGCCAGCAGCTTGGCGCGGGGCACAGATACGCAGTATTTT	CASSLARGTDTQYF	.	.	TRBV5-1	TRBJ2-3
TGTGCCAGCAGCCAAGAGACTAGCGGGAGACTCTACGAGCAGTACTTC	CASSQETSGRLYEQYF	TRBD2	.	TRBV14	TRBJ2-7
TGCGCCAGCAGCCAAGGGGCGGCTTTCGGGCAACCAGGCTACACCTTC	CASSQGAAFGQPGYTF	.	.	TRBV4-1	TRBJ1-2
TGCAGCGTGGGGGCAGGGGGCTCCTACGAGCAGTACTTC	CSVGAGGSYEQYF	TRBD1	once	TRBV29-1	TRBJ2-7
TGTGCCAGCAGCGTAGGACTAGCGGGAGGTCAGTTCTTC	CASSVGLAGGQFF	TRBD2	.	TRBV9	TRBJ2-1
TGTGCCAGCAGCTTGGCGCAGGGGGGCTATGGCTACACCTTC	CASSLAQGGYGYTF	TRBD1	.	TRBV5-4	TRBJ1-2
TGTGCCAGTAGTCGGACAGGGGGCAACACTGAAGCTTTCTTT	CASSRTGGNTEAFF	TRBD1	few	TRBV19	TRBJ1-1
TGTGCCAGCTCACCACTCCGGACTAGCGGGACAGATACGCAGTATTTT	CASSPLRTSGTDTQYF	TRBD2	.	TRBV18	TRBJ2-3
TGCGCCAGCAGCTTGGCCCCAGGGACCAACTATGGCTACACCTTC	CASSLAPGTNYGYTF	.	.	TRBV5-1	TRBJ1-2
TGTGCCAGCAAACGTAGCGGGAGGCCCTACGAGCAGTACTTC	CASKRSGRPYEQYF	TRBD2	.	TRBV6-6	TRBJ2-7
TGTGCCAGCAGTTTCCGGGGAGCGGGCAAAAACATTCAGTACTTC	CASSFRGAGKNIQYF	.	.	TRBV28	TRBJ2-4
TGTGCCAGCAGAAGACAGGGGGAAGAGACCCAGTACTTC	CASRRQGEETQYF	TRBD1	.	TRBV27	TRBJ2-5
TGTGCCAGCAGCGGCCGGCCTCAGGGTACCGGGGAGCTGTTTTTT	CASSGRPQGTGELFF	.	.	TRBV7-3	TRBJ2-2
TGTGCCAGCAGCGTAGCCAGGACTAGCGGGATAGGAGATACGCAGTATTTT	CASSVARTSGIGDTQYF	TRBD2	.	TRBV9	TRBJ2-3
TGTGCCAGCAGCTCCGGTTCTGGGCGAGAGACCCAGTACTTC	CASSSGSGRETQYF	.	.	TRBV7-3	TRBJ2-5
TGCGCCAGCAGTGAGGTGGGGGTCCCACGGTCCTACGAGCAGTACTTC	CASSEVGVPRSYEQYF	.	.	TRBV10-2	TRBJ2-7
TGTGCCAGTTCGGGGGGACTCCCCTATGGCTACACCTTC	CASSGGLPYGYTF	.	.	TRBV28	TRBJ1-2
TGTGCCAGTAAGGGGGCGATAGGCGGCTACGAGCAGTACTTC	CASKGAIGGYEQYF	TRBD1	.	TRBV19	TRBJ2-7
TGTGCCTGGAGTGTAAACCCGTTTCTGGGAAGAATGAACACTGAAGCTTTCTTT	CAWSVNPFLGRMNTEAFF	.	few	TRBV30	TRBJ1-1
TGCAGTGCTAGACAGGGGGGTGAGCAGTTCTTC	CSARQGGEQFF	.	.	TRBV20-1	TRBJ2-1
TGCGCCAGCAGTGATCAGGGTCTTGGCTACACCTTC	CASSDQGLGYTF	.	.	TRBV10-2	TRBJ1-2
TGTGCCAGTAGTTCCAGCCCGGCAGACTATGGCTACACCTTC	CASSSSPADYGYTF	.	.	TRBV19	TRBJ1-2